A selection of T cell receptor beta chains follows, all from one sample in a study of blood T cell repertoires in COVID-19. Assay used: immunoSEQ multiplex PCR; TCRdb lists only in-frame clones, some missing. The sample lists 150,000 to 250,000 clones, 87% occurring once. The sequenced sample was PBMCs or T cells enriched from blood (not recorded which). These receptors came from a woman in her twenties or thirties who had recovered from COVID-19. Each CDR3 is given without its conserved first and last residue. Fields, in order: V gene, CDR3 protein.

v_gene: TRBV6-5; CDR3aa: ASRNRGTNQPQH
v_gene: TRBV5-1; CDR3aa: ASSLDSDRAIYEQY
v_gene: TRBV7-6; CDR3aa: ASSLDPGNYEQY
v_gene: TRBV11-2; CDR3aa: ASSSSGGAPETQY
v_gene: TRBV12-3/TRBV12-4; CDR3aa: ASTSLGTEAF
v_gene: TRBV6-4; CDR3aa: ASSLTGNTEAF
v_gene: TRBV7-2; CDR3aa: ASSLKAGTYEQY
v_gene: TRBV5-1; CDR3aa: ASSTDRNSGELNTEAF
v_gene: TRBV2; CDR3aa: VHDREDSYEQY
v_gene: TRBV7-2; CDR3aa: ASSLGHNLNTEAF
v_gene: TRBV9; CDR3aa: ASSDGQTAGEQY
v_gene: TRBV5-1; CDR3aa: ASSQTGGGYEQY
v_gene: TRBV6-5; CDR3aa: ASSYSLDQPQH
v_gene: TRBV7-7; CDR3aa: ASSQEGLAGETQY
v_gene: TRBV7-9; CDR3aa: ASSLDGFSNQPQH
v_gene: TRBV27; CDR3aa: ASRPDRIPGLANEQF
v_gene: TRBV6-6; CDR3aa: ASRSQGVGQY
v_gene: TRBV11-3; CDR3aa: ASSLDRAYGYT
v_gene: TRBV19; CDR3aa: ASSISPTGPHNT
v_gene: TRBV29-1; CDR3aa: SVERAGGADTQY
v_gene: TRBV7-9; CDR3aa: ASSLKGQPEAF
v_gene: TRBV7-2; CDR3aa: ASSSGLLWYEQY
v_gene: TRBV7-8; CDR3aa: ASSPWDRGYGYT
v_gene: TRBV7-3; CDR3aa: ASSPLAGASNEQF
v_gene: TRBV12-3/TRBV12-4; CDR3aa: ASTGQRSEPQH
v_gene: TRBV29-1; CDR3aa: SVYRQNTEAF
v_gene: TRBV6-5; CDR3aa: ASSYYRGRQETQY
v_gene: TRBV5-1; CDR3aa: ASSFQGANTEAF
v_gene: TRBV9; CDR3aa: ASSIRGQSTDTQY
v_gene: TRBV7-2; CDR3aa: ASSTGLAGPGNNEQF